This T cell receptor (beta chain) was identified during a study of cytomegalovirus exposure and HLA in healthy donors. The primer mix had 60 Vbeta and 13 Jbeta primers. Using immunoSEQ multiplex PCR, the repertoire was profiled, and TCRdb retains in-frame clones only, with some absent. The sample includes around 150,000 clones. Input material: PBMCs. This receptor was identified in a man under 40 in good health and CMV-seronegative.

The DNA of the CDR3 is TGTGCCAGCAGGTTAAGCGGAGGAGGTTCTGGCAATGAGCAGTTCTTC. It codes for CASRLSGGGSGNEQFF. The chain employs TRBV11-2 and TRBJ2-1; perhaps TRBD2 as D (5 bases). Germline CDR1 is SGHAT and CDR2 is FQNNGV. V was shortened by 6 bases and J by 6 bases, with 21 bases between the two germline ends. CDR3 size: 16 residues. Supplemented by reference TRBV11-2 and TRBJ2-1, the full variable domain reads EAGVAQSPRYKIIEKRQSVAFWCNPISGHATLYWYQQILGQGPKLLIQFQNNGVVDDSQLPKDRFSAERLKGVDSTLKIQPAKLEDSAVYLCASRLSGGGSGNEQFFGPGTRLTVL.